These 26 T cell receptor beta chains were all obtained from the same sample, sequenced in a study of post-analysis software for immune sequencing data. TCR beta libraries were prepared from cDNA with unique molecular identifiers. TCRdb re-called the PCR reads with MiXCR, one entry per CDR3 protein. The sample lists 450,000 or so distinct CDR3 sequences; 40% to 55% were seen once. Study outcomes and limitations: Relative to controls, patients had 5 or 6 TRBV segments at higher frequency, with TRBV5-6, TRBV5-1 and TRBV20-1 among these.

Their antigen targets remain unknown. The sample consisted of blood. These receptors all stem from a girl aged 5-17 years with multiple sclerosis.

Concerning this clonotype itself: A read error may explain this, as a much larger clone is one base away. This rearrangement joins TRBV6-6 to TRBJ2-3; TRBD2 might be the D (5 bases). V lost 9 bases and J 4 bases, leaving 14 bases between the germline ends. This CDR3 is built from 13 residues. Germline V gives CDR1 MNHNY, CDR2 SVGAGI (reference sequence). CDR3: CARLGSGADTQYF. In DNA, the CDR3 is TGTGCCAGGTTGGGGAGCGGAGCAGATACGCAGTATTTT.

This clonotype was counted a single time. The chain has TRBV5-6 and TRBJ2-2; no clear D gene. Germline CDR1 is SGHDT and CDR2 is YYEEEE. The CDR3 loop spans 14 amino acids. Trimming removed 4 bases from V and 6 bases from J, with 13 bases in between. The CDR3 nucleotides are TGTGCCAGCAGCGCGGTTCGAGGCCCCGGGGAGCTGTTTTTT. This sequence encodes CASSAVRGPGELFF.

The chain employs TRBV5-4 and TRBJ2-5, with 10 bases identical to TRBD2. The J call may be mistaken, given a closer DNA end match to TRBJ2-7. Looked up from germline, CDR1 is SGHNT and CDR2 is YYREEE (reference sequence). This CDR3 region has 14 residues. CDR3 bases: TGTGCCAGCAGCGTCGGACTAGCGGAGTACGAGCAGTACTTC. Amino acid sequence: CASSVGLAEYEQYF.

The chain links TRBV14 to TRBJ2-1, with 8 nucleotides matching TRBD2. The V and J ends lost 4 bases and 6 bases, in that order; junction bases with no gene match: 8. CDR3 length: 15 amino acids. Germline V gives CDR1 SGHDN, CDR2 FVKESK. The CDR3 reads CASSPRSGSFNEQFF. As DNA, the CDR3 is TGTGCCAGCAGCCCGAGAAGCGGGAGCTTCAATGAGCAGTTCTTC.

The J gene is TRBJ2-3, the V gene TRBV20-1; 8 bases agree with TRBD2. Germline V lookup: CDR1 DFQATT, CDR2 SNEGSKA (reference sequence). The CDR3 is made up of 14 amino acids. V shed 7 bases, J shed 3 bases, and the junction held 9 bases outside the gene matches. The CDR3 bases are TGCAGTGTTGAGAGCGGGAGTCGTACAGATACGCAGTATTTT. This gives the protein CSVESGSRTDTQYF.

The V and J genes are TRBV9 and TRBJ2-1; 7 bases agree with TRBD2. Unmatched junction bases numbered 2, after V lost 0 bases and J lost 2 bases. This CDR3 region has 15 residues. Germline V gives CDR1 SGDLS, CDR2 YYNGEE. The CDR3 sequence is CASSVDLAAYNEQFF. The CDR3 region has the DNA TGTGCCAGCAGCGTAGATCTAGCGGCCTACAATGAGCAGTTCTTC. Supplemented by reference TRBV9 and TRBJ2-1, the full variable domain reads DSGVTQTPKHLITATGQRVTLRCSPRSGDLSVYWYQQSLDQGLQFLIQYYNGEERAKGNILERFSAQQFPDLHSELNLSSLELGDSALYFCASSVDLAAYNEQFFGPGTRLTVL.

CDR3 sequence: CASSYLGTEETQYF. The DNA of the CDR3 is TGTGCCAGCAGTTACCTCGGGACAGAAGAGACCCAGTACTTC. J is TRBJ2-5 and V is TRBV6-6; 7 nucleotides match TRBD1. Germline assignment: CDR1 MNHNY and CDR2 SVGAGI (reference sequence). The trim removed 2 bases at V and 3 bases at J, leaving 3 bases unmatched. This CDR3 has 14 amino acids.

The chain links TRBV29-1 to TRBJ1-1; D gene unclear. Trimming pared 5 bases from V and 3 bases from J, leaving 10 bases between. The CDR3 is 12 residues long. Germline V CDR1 and CDR2: SQVTM, ANQGSEA. The CDR3 DNA is TGCAGCGTTCGTCTCCGGGACACTGAAGCTTTCTTT. Translation: CSVRLRDTEAFF.

The chain joins TRBV29-1 to TRBJ2-1; D remains ambiguous. This CDR3 comprises 8 residues. Trimming stripped 7 bases from V and 14 bases from J, with 9 bases between. Per germline, CDR1 SQVTM and CDR2 ANQGSEA. CDR3 bases: TGCAGCGGCGATCTAGAGTTCTTC. Protein sequence: CSGDLEFF.

This clonotype was counted once. The CDR3 loop reads CASSAGQGTCGYTF. DNA of the CDR3: TGCGCCAGCAGCGCAGGACAGGGGACCTGTGGCTACACCTTC. The chain has TRBV5-1 and TRBJ1-2; 9 bases agree with TRBD1. V shed 4 bases, J shed 7 bases, and the junction held 8 bases outside the gene matches. The CDR3 consists of 14 residues. Germline CDR1 reads SGHRS; CDR2 reads YFSETQ.

The V call is TRBV5-1, the J call TRBJ2-5; no definite D call. The V end lost 0 bases, the J end lost 5 bases, and 11 bases lay between the germline ends. The CDR3 is 14 amino acids. Germline V gene sequence: CDR1 SGHRS, CDR2 YFSETQ. CDR3 in DNA: TGCGCCAGCAGCTTGGCCACGTTCCAGGAGACCCAGTACTTC. Protein: CASSLATFQETQYF.

The chain is built from TRBV5-1 and TRBJ2-6; perhaps TRBD1 as D (6 bases). V was trimmed by 4 bases and J by 0 bases, leaving 8 bases between them. The V gene's germline CDR1 is SGHRS and CDR2 YFSETQ. This CDR3 contains 15 residues. DNA for the CDR3: TGCGCCAGCAGCACAGGGCCCTCTGGGGCCAACGTCCTGACTTTC. Protein product: CASSTGPSGANVLTF.

The genes are TRBV29-1 and TRBJ2-5; 9 bases line up with TRBD2. This CDR3 is 15 amino acids long. Trimming at V came to 4 bases and at J to 2 bases, leaving 8 bases not matched to a gene. CDR1 SQVTM and CDR2 ANQGSEA come from the germline V gene. The DNA for the CDR3 is TGCAGCGTTGGGACGGGACTAGCCCTACAAGAGACCCAGTACTTC. It codes for CSVGTGLALQETQYF.

The chain uses TRBV6-2 or TRBV6-3 and TRBJ2-7, with D tentatively TRBD1 (5 bases). CDR3 size: 14 residues. V shed 3 bases and J shed 0 bases, with 9 bases lying between them. Germline lookup yields CDR1 MNHEY and CDR2 SVGEGT. The CDR3 nucleotides read TGTGCCAGCAGTTATGACAGCATCTCCTACGAGCAGTACTTC. This gives the protein CASSYDSISYEQYF.

The count of this clonotype is one. The rearrangement uses TRBV30 and TRBJ2-7; the D gene is possibly TRBD1 (5 bases). From germline, CDR1 is GTSNPN and CDR2 SVGIG (reference sequence). This CDR3 is 13 amino acids long. V shed 0 bases and J shed 4 bases, with 10 bases lying between them. CDR3 region: CAWSVGDTYEQYF. The DNA of the CDR3 is TGTGCCTGGAGTGTAGGGGATACGTACGAGCAGTACTTC.

The rearrangement links TRBV29-1 to TRBJ2-1; TRBD2 is a possible D gene (5 bases). The germline V gene encodes CDR1 SQVTM and CDR2 ANQGSEA. V was trimmed by 7 bases and J by 0 bases, leaving 10 bases between them. The CDR3 length is 13 residues. The CDR3 is CSGRDLSYNEQFF. The CDR3 nucleotides read TGCAGCGGCCGGGATCTCTCCTACAATGAGCAGTTCTTC.

This clonotype was detected only a few times. This rearrangement joins TRBV27 to TRBJ2-1; 7 bases agree with TRBD2. Germline V gene lookup returns CDR1 MNHEY and CDR2 SMNVEV (reference sequence). The CDR3 sequence is 15 residues long. Germline trimming cut 1 base from V and 5 bases from J; bases unmatched to any gene: 5. CDR3 sequence reads: CASSLWLADNNEQFF. DNA of the CDR3: TGTGCCAGCAGTTTATGGCTAGCGGACAACAATGAGCAGTTCTTC.

The chain recombines TRBV28 with TRBJ2-5; 8 nucleotides line up with TRBD2. V lost 5 bases to trimming and J lost 5 bases; unmatched junction nucleotides: 7. The CDR3 extends over 14 amino acids. Germline-derived CDR1 and CDR2 are MDHEN and SYDVKM. CDR3 nucleotides: TGTGCCAGCAGTGGTAGCGGGATGAGGGAGACCCAGTACTTC. It encodes CASSGSGMRETQYF.

The CDR3 DNA is TGCAGTGCCGAGCTAGGGAGAGGGGAAACCGGGGAGCTGTTTTTT. This sequence encodes CSAELGRGETGELFF. The gene calls are TRBV20-1 and TRBJ2-2; tentatively, D is TRBD1 or TRBD2 (5 bases each). The germline V gene encodes CDR1 DFQATT and CDR2 SNEGSKA (reference sequence). The length of the CDR3 is 15 residues. Trimming cost V 6 bases and J 5 bases, with 19 bases left between them.

This clonotype was picked up a small number of times. The chain joins TRBV5-1 to TRBJ2-7; D unclear. V was shortened by 1 base and J by 0 bases, with 8 bases between the two germline ends. This CDR3 comprises 14 residues. The germline V gene has CDR1 SGHRS and CDR2 YFSETQ. The CDR3 here is CASSLSVNSYEQYF. DNA for the CDR3: TGCGCCAGCAGCTTGTCAGTTAACTCCTACGAGCAGTACTTC.

The chain joins TRBV27 to TRBJ2-4; 8 nucleotides line up with TRBD1. The better agreement between TRBJ2-7 and the DNA end casts doubt on the J call. This CDR3 is built from 16 residues. Germline lookup yields CDR1 MNHEY and CDR2 SMNVEV (reference sequence). The CDR3, as DNA: TGTGCCAGCAGTCGAGCTCTCGACAGGGGAAGTTTCGAGCAGTACTTC. This codes for CASSRALDRGSFEQYF.

The chain recombines TRBV6-2 or TRBV6-3 with TRBJ1-2, with TRBD1 matching over 7 bases. The junction had 9 bases not matched to a gene; V was cut back by 6 bases and J by 5 bases. This CDR3 has 14 amino acids. Germline lookup yields CDR1 MNHEY and CDR2 SVGEGT. Here the CDR3 DNA reads TGTGCCAGCAGAGTCCCGGGACAGATTTATGGCTACACCTTC. Translated, it gives CASRVPGQIYGYTF.

This clonotype was seen only a few times. The V call is TRBV7-3, the J call TRBJ1-1; D remains unclear. The germline V and J ends were trimmed by 2 bases and 1 base, with 5 bases remaining between them. The length of the CDR3 is 13 residues. CDR1 is SGHTA, CDR2 FQGTGA, per germline. CDR3 sequence reads: CASSLLANTEAFF. The CDR3 coding sequence is TGTGCCAGCAGCTTATTGGCGAACACTGAAGCTTTCTTT.

The chain employs TRBV7-2 and TRBJ2-7; a possible D gene is TRBD1 (5 bases). The CDR3 length is 16 residues. Looked up from germline, CDR1 is SGHTA and CDR2 is FQGNSA. V lost 1 base and J 3 bases, leaving 16 bases between the germline ends. CDR3 sequence (DNA): TGTGCCAGCAGCTTAGGGGGCCCCGGGTCCTTCTACGAGCAGTACTTC. Translation gives CASSLGGPGSFYEQYF.

The chain couples TRBV28 to TRBJ2-1, with 14 bases identical to TRBD2. This CDR3 region has 16 residues. In germline, CDR1 is MDHEN, CDR2 SYDVKM. V lost 2 bases to trimming and J lost 7 bases; unmatched junction nucleotides: 4. The CDR3 is CASSLGTSGSKNEQFF. In DNA form, the CDR3 reads TGTGCCAGCAGTTTAGGGACTAGCGGGAGTAAGAATGAGCAGTTCTTC.

Comment on this clonotype: The conserved phenylalanine or tryptophan is not found at the CDR3 terminus, so this likely reflects a read error. J is TRBJ2-5 and V is TRBV18, with TRBD1 matching over 8 bases. Germline CDR1 is KGHSH and CDR2 is LQKENI. Trimming at V came to 3 bases and at J to 5 bases, leaving 8 bases not matched to a gene. The CDR3 is 15 residues long. In DNA, the CDR3 is TGTGCCAGCTCACCCGATCAGGGGGCAAGGGAGACCCAGTACTCC. It yields the protein CASSPDQGARETQYS.